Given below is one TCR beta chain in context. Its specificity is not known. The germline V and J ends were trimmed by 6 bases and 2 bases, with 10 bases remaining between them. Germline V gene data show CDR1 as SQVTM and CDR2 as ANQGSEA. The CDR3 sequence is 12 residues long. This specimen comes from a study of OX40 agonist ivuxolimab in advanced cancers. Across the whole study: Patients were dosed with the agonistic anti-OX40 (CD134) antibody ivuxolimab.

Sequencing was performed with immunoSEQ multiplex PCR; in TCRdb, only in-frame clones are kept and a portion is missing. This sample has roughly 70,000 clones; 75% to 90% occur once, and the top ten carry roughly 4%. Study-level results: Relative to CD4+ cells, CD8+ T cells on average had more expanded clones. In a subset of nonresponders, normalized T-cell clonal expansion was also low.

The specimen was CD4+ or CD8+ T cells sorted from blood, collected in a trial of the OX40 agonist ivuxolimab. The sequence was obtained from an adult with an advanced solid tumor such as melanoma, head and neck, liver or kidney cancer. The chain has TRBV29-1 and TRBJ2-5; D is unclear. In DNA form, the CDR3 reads TGCAGCGTCGCGGAAGGGCAAGAGACCCAGTACTTC. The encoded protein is CSVAEGQETQYF.